This T cell receptor (beta chain) derives from a study of shared clonotypes between healthy human individuals. As for the study in general: A donor's plate count was three for CD4 naive and three for CD4 memory; CD8 naive had two and CD8 memory one.

Profiling relied on immunoSEQ multiplex PCR, and the TCRdb table lists in-frame clones only, not all of them. The sample records roughly 320,000 clones, around 86% being singletons. The CDR3 loop spans 15 amino acids. The germline gives CDR1 SGHRS, CDR2 YFSETQ. V was clipped by 2 bases and J by 2 bases, with 12 bases between them. Study findings and constraints: Since donors were few, the genetic and exposure-history diversity represented was limited.

With regard to this clone: The antigen is not known.

The chain joins TRBV5-1 to TRBJ2-3; perhaps TRBD2 as D (6 bases). Material for sequencing was memory CD8+ T cells sorted from blood. Subset described: CD45RO+ cells pooled with CCR7-negative TemRA cells. The TCR sequence derives from a man aged 18 to 29 in good health. The CDR3 sequence: CASSFYRGLTDTQYF. CDR3 in DNA: TGCGCCAGCAGCTTTTACCGGGGACTCACAGATACGCAGTATTTT.